This T cell receptor beta chain was sequenced during a study of blood T cells in healthy people across ages. Study as a whole: There was about one barcoded beta molecule captured by template switching per two T cells. Study conclusions and caveats: In long-lived donors, naive CD4+ cell counts and diversity exceeded those of aged donors. As naive T cell percentage varied, TCR beta diversity correlated strongly with it.

Note on this clonotype: Its target is not known.

The use of a sample-barcoded 5' primer and a J-beta primer mix characterized a second PCR of roughly 6 to 11 cycles. One entry per CDR3 protein results from TCRdb running MiXCR on the 5' RACE reads. In the table there are 1.5 million to 2 million distinct CDR3 sequences, approximately 50% of which are singletons. The CDR3 is 14 amino acids. Germline CDR1 and CDR2: SNHLY and FYNNEI. Trimming removed 5 bases from V and 5 bases from J; junction bases left unmatched: 7. They isolated at least 6.5 million PBMCs from each sample. This clonotype was sampled from a woman in her thirties or forties in good health. Sequenced input: blood. The chain has TRBV2 and TRBJ1-2, with 8 bases that match TRBD1. CDR3 residues: CASSRRDRTYGYTF. The CDR3, as DNA: TGTGCCAGCAGTCGCCGGGACAGGACGTATGGCTACACCTTC.